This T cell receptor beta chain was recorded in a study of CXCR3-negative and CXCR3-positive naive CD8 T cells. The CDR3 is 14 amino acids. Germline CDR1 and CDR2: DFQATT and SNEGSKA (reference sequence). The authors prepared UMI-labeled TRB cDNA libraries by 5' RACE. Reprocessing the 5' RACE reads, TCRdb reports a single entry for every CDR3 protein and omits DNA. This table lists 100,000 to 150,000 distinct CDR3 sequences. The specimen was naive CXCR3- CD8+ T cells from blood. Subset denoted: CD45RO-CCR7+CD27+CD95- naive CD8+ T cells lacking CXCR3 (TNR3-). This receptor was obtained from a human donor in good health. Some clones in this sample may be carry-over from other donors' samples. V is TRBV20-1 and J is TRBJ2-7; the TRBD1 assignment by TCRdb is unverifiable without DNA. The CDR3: CSARAVQGGIEQYF.